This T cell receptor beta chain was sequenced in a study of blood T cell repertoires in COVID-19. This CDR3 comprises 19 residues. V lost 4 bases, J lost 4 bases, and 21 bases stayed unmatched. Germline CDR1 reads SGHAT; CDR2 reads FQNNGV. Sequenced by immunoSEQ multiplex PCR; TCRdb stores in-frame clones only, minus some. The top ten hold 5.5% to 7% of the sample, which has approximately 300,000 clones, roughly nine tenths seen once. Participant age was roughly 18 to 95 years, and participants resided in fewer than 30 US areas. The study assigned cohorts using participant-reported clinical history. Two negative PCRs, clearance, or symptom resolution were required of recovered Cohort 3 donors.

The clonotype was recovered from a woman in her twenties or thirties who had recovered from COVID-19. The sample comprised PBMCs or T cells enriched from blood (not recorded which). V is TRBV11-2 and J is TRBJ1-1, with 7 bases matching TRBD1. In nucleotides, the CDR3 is TGTGCCAGCAGCTCTCCGGACAGGAGATCATCGAGGTTGAGCACTGAAGCTTTCTTT. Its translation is CASSSPDRRSSRLSTEAFF.